This record looks at one T cell receptor (beta chain) sequence and its context. What it binds is unknown. Other DNA sequences of this sample code for an identical CDR3. Positively selected for CCR7, the CD45RO-negative cells used as naive CD8 cells excluded terminally differentiated effector memory CD45RA+ cells. Generated by immunoSEQ multiplex PCR, the TCRdb table keeps only in-frame clones and is missing some. The data hold about 2.1 million clones, with roughly 93% observed a single time. J gave up 2 bases and V 1 base, and 8 bases lay outside the gene matches. The V gene's germline CDR1 is SGHAT and CDR2 FQNNGV. This CDR3 region has 16 residues. The data belong to a study of shared clonotypes between healthy human individuals. Study-wide results and limits: Generally, naive subsets (rather than memory subsets) showed larger estimated richness.

The sequenced sample was naive CD8+ T cells from PBMCs. This TCR was sampled from a man younger than 35 in good health. Some clones in this sample may be carry-over from other donors' samples. The gene calls are TRBV11-2 and TRBJ2-7; TRBD1 matches 7 bases. CDR3 sequence reads: CASSLGVGQGAYEQYF. CDR3 DNA: TGTGCCAGCAGCTTAGGAGTAGGGCAGGGGGCCTACGAGCAGTACTTC.